This paragraph reports one TCR beta chain. The CDR3 contains 14 residues. CDR1 is GTSNPN, CDR2 SVGIG, per germline (reference sequence). With 1 base clipped from V and 6 bases from J, the junction kept 3 bases outside the gene matches. Per the original methods: Estimation of nucleated cell counts relied on the amplification of reference gene primers. TCRdb's copy holds only in-frame clones and misses some; the assay was immunoSEQ multiplex PCR. V, J and clone size derive from that table, while D and trimming were established from the DNA sequence. The sample lists 120,000 to 150,000 clones; approximately 84% were seen once. The sample originates from a study of blood T cell repertoires in COVID-19. The overall study: The United States, Italy and Spain provided the acute and convalescent COVID-19 samples.

Cohort placement rested on clinical history that participants reported themselves. This receptor was taken from a woman aged 50 to 60 with acute COVID-19. Material for sequencing was PBMCs or T cells enriched from blood (not recorded which). The chain is built from TRBV30 and TRBJ1-5; 10 bases line up with TRBD1. CDR3 protein: CAWSGTGGAQPQHF. The CDR3 region has the DNA TGTGCCTGGAGTGGGACAGGGGGTGCTCAGCCCCAGCATTTT.